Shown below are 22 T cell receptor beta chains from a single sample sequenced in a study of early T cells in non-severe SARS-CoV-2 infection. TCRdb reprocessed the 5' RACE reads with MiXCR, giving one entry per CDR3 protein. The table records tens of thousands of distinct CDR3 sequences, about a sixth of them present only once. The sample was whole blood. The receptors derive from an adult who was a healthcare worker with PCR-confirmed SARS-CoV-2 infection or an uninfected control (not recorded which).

The CDR3: CASSLVGTQETQYF. In DNA, the CDR3 is TGTGCCAGCAGCTTGGTGGGGACCCAAGAGACCCAGTACTTC. The chain uses TRBV5-4 and TRBJ2-5; D is tentatively TRBD1 or TRBD2 (5 bases each). The CDR3 extends over 14 amino acids. Germline loops: CDR1 SGHNT, CDR2 YYREEE (reference sequence). V was shortened by 0 bases and J by 1 base, with 7 bases between the two germline ends.

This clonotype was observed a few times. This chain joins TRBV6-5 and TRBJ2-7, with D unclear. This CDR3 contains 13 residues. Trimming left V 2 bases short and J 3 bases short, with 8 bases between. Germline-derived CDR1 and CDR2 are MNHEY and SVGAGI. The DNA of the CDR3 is TGTGCCAGCAGTTACGAGCGCAACTACGAGCAGTACTTC. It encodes CASSYERNYEQYF.

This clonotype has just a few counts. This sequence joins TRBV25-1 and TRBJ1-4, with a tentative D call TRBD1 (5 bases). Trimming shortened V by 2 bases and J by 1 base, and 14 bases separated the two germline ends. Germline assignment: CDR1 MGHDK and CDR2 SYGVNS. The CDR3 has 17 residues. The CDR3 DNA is TGTGCCAGCAGTGAAGCCGGTAGGGGCAGAACTAATGAAAAACTGTTTTTT. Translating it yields CASSEAGRGRTNEKLFF.

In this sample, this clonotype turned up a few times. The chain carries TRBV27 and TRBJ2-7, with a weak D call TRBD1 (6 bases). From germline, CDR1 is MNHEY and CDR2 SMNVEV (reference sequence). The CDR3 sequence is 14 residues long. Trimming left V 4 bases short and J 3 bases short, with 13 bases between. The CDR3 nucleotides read TGTGCCAGCAGTTCCCGGGACACCCACTACGAGCAGTACTTC. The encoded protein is CASSSRDTHYEQYF.

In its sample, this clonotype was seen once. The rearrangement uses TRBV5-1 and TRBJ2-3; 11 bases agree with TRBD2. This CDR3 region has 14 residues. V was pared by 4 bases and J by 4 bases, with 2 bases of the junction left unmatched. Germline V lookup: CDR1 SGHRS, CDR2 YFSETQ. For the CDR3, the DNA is TGCGCCAGCAGCGGACTAGCGGGTGCAGATACGCAGTATTTT. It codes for CASSGLAGADTQYF.

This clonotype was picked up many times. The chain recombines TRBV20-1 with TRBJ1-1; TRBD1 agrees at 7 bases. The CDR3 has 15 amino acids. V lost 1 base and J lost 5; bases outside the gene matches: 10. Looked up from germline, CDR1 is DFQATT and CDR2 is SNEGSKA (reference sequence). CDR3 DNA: TGCAGTGCTAGAGCTAGGACAGGTCGGGATACTGAAGCTTTCTTT. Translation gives CSARARTGRDTEAFF.

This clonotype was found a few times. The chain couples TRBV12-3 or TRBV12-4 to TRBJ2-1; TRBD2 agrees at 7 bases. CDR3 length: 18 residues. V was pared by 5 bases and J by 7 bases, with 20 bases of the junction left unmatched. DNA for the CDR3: TGTGCCAGCAGTCATCCGGATGGTAGCGGGCCTGGGGGGAATGAGCAGTTCTTC. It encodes CASSHPDGSGPGGNEQFF.

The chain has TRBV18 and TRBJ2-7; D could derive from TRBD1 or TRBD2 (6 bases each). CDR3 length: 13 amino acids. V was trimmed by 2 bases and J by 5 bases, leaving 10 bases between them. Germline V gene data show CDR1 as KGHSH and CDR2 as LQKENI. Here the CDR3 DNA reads TGTGCCAGCTCACCAAGTAGGGGGGACGAGCAGTACTTC. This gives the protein CASSPSRGDEQYF. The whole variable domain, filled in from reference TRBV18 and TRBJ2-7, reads NAGVMQNPRHLVRRRGQEARLRCSPMKGHSHVYWYRQLPEEGLKFMVYLQKENIIDESGMPKERFSAEFPKEGPSILRIQQVVRGDSAAYFCASSPSRGDEQYFGPGTRLTVT.

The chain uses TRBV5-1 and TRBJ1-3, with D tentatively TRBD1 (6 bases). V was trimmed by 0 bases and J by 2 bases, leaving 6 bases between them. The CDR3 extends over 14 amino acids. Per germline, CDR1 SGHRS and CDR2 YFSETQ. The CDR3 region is CASSLGTAGNTIYF. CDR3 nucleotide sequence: TGCGCCAGCAGCTTGGGGACAGCTGGAAACACCATATATTTT.

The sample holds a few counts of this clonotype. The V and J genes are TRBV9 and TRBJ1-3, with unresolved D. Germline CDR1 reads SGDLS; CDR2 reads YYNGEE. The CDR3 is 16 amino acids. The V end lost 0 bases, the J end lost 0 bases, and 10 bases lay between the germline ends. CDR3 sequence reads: CASSVAPLLSGNTIYF. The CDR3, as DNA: TGTGCCAGCAGCGTAGCTCCCCTTCTCTCTGGAAACACCATATATTTT.

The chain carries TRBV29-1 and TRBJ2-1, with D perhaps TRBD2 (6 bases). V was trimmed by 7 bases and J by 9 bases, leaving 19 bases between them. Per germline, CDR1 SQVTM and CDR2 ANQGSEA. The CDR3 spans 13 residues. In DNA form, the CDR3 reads TGCAGCGCCCGAGGGCTAGAAGCGGGTGAGCAGTTCTTC. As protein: CSARGLEAGEQFF.

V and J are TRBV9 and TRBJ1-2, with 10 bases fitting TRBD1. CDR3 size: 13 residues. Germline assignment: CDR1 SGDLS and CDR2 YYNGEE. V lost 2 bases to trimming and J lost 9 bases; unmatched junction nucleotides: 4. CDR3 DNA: TGTGCCAGCAGCGTGGGACAGGGGAATAGCTACACCTTC. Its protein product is CASSVGQGNSYTF.

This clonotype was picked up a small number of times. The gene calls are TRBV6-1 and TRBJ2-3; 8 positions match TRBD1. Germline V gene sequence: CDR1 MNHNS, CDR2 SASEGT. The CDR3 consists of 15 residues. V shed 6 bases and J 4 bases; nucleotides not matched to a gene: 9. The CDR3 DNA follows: TGTGCCAGCAGCGGCCATGGACAGGGTGCAGATACGCAGTATTTT. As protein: CASSGHGQGADTQYF.

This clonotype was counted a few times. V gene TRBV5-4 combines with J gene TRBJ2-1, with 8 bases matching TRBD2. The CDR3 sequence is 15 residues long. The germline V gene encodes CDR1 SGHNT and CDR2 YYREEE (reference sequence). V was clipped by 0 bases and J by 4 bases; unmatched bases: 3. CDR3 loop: CASSLGSGTYNEQFF. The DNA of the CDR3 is TGTGCCAGCAGCTTGGGTAGCGGGACTTACAATGAGCAGTTCTTC.

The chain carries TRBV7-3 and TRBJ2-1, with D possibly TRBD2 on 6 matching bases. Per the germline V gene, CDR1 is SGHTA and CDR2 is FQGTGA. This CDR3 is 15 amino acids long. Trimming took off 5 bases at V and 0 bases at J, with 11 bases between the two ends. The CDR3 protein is CASSHRGGSYNEQFF. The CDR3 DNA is TGTGCCAGCAGCCACCGGGGAGGCTCCTACAATGAGCAGTTCTTC.

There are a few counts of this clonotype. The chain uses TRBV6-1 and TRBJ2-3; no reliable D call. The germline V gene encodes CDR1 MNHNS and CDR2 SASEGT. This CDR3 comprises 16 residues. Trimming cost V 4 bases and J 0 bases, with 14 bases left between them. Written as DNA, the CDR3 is TGTGCCAGCAGTGCCATAGGACGGGCTAGCACAGATACGCAGTATTTT. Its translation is CASSAIGRASTDTQYF.

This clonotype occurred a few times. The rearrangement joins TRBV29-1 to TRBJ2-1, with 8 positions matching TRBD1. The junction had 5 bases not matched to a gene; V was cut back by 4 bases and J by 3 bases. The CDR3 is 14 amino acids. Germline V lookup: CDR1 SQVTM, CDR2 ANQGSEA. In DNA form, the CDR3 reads TGCAGCGTTGTGGGACAGGTCGACTACAATGAGCAGTTCTTC. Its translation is CSVVGQVDYNEQFF.

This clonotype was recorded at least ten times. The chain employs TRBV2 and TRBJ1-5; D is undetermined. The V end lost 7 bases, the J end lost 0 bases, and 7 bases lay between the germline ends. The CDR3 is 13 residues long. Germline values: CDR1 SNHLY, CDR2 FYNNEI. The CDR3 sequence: CASNRDSNQPQHF. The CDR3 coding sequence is TGTGCCAGCAACCGTGATAGCAATCAGCCCCAGCATTTT.

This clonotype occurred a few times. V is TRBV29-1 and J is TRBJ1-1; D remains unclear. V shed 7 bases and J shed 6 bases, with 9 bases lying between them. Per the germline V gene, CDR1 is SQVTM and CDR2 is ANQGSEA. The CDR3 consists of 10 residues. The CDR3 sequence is CSASDAEAFF. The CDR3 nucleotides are TGCAGCGCTTCGGATGCTGAAGCTTTCTTT. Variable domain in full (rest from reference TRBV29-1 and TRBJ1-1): SAVISQKPSRDICQRGTSLTIQCQVDSQVTMMFWYRQQPGQSLTLIATANQGSEATYESGFVIDKFPISRPNLTFSTLTVSNMSPEDSSIYLCSASDAEAFFGQGTRLTVV.

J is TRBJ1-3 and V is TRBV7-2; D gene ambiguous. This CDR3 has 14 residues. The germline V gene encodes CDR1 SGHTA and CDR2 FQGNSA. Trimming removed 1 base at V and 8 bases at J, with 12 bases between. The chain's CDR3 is CASSLVTESHTIYF. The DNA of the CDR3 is TGTGCCAGCAGCTTAGTTACAGAGAGCCACACCATATATTTT.

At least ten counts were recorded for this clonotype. This CDR3 is CASSLQSPVSLGGNTIYF. The CDR3 DNA reads TGCGCCAGCAGCTTGCAAAGCCCCGTAAGTCTAGGAGGAAACACCATATATTTT. V gene TRBV5-1 combines with J gene TRBJ1-3; unclear D gene. The length of the CDR3 is 18 residues. Trimming stripped 1 base from V and 4 bases from J, with 21 bases between. CDR1 and CDR2 from the germline V gene are SGHRS and YFSETQ.

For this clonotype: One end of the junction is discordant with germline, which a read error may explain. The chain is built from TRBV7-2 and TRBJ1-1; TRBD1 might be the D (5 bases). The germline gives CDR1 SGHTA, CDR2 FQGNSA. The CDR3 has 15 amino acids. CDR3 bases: TGTGCCAGCACCTTAGGGGACGGAGCTAACACTGAAGCTTTCTTT. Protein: CASTLGDGANTEAFF.